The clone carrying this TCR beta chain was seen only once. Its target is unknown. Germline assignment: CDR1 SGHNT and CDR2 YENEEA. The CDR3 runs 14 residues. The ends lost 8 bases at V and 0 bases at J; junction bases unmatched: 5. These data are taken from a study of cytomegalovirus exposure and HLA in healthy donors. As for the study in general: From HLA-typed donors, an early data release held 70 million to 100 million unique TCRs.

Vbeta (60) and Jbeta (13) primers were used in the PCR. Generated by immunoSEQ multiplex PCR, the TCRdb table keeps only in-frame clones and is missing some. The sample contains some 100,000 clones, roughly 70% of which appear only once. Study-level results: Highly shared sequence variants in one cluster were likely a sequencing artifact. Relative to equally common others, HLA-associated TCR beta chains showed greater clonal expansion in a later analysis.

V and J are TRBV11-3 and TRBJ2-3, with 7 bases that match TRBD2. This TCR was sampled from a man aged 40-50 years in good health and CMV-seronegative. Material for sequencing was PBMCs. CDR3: CASGLGGSTDTQYF. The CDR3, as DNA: TGTGCCAGCGGACTGGGGGGGAGCACAGATACGCAGTATTTT.